One and the same sample provided the 2 T cell receptor beta chains below, sequenced in a study of blood T cell repertoires in COVID-19. Assay used: immunoSEQ multiplex PCR; TCRdb lists only in-frame clones, some missing. This sample has over 200,000 clones, with over 75% found just once. Sequencing was carried out using peripheral blood. The receptors were gathered from a man aged 40-49 years with active or convalescent COVID-19.

The chain employs TRBV19 and TRBJ1-2; weak D call: TRBD1 (5 bases). The CDR3 is made up of 16 amino acids. The V end lost 2 bases, the J end lost 6 bases, and 19 bases lay between the germline ends. The V gene's germline CDR1 is LNHDA and CDR2 SQIVND (reference sequence). The CDR3 here is CASSIHRMGQGDGYTF. CDR3 DNA: TGTGCCAGTAGTATACACCGGATGGGGCAGGGTGATGGCTACACCTTC. The complete variable domain, with remaining parts taken from reference TRBV19 and TRBJ1-2, reads DGGITQSPKYLFRKEGQNVTLSCEQNLNHDAMYWYRQDPGQGLRLIYYSQIVNDFQKGDIAEGYSVSREKKESFPLTVTSAQKNPTAFYLCASSIHRMGQGDGYTFGSGTRLTVV.

The gene calls are TRBV2 and TRBJ1-2; 7 nucleotides match TRBD1. From germline, CDR1 is SNHLY and CDR2 FYNNEI. This CDR3 is built from 15 residues. V trimming: 3 bases; J trimming: 0 bases; junction bases outside the gene matches: 4. The chain's CDR3 is CASSEDRFPNYGYTF. The CDR3 nucleotides are TGTGCCAGCAGTGAGGACAGGTTCCCTAACTATGGCTACACCTTC.